Shown below are 14 T cell receptor beta chains from a single sample sequenced in a study of cytomegalovirus exposure and HLA in healthy donors. This PCR relied on a set of 60 Vbeta primers and 13 Jbeta primers. Clones were sequenced by immunoSEQ multiplex PCR, and TCRdb holds only the in-frame ones, with some missing. The sample includes 100,000 to 150,000 clones, 70% to 85% of them seen just once. Sequencing input: PBMCs. These receptors all come from a woman aged 60-70 years in good health and CMV-seropositive.

This chain connects TRBV2 to TRBJ2-3; 11 positions match TRBD2. Germline CDR1 reads SNHLY; CDR2 reads FYNNEI. The CDR3 covers 17 residues. Germline trimming cut 2 bases from V and 0 bases from J; bases unmatched to any gene: 4. The CDR3 region is CASSEIASGGSTDTQYF. The CDR3 DNA follows: TGTGCCAGCAGTGAAATTGCTAGCGGGGGGAGCACAGATACGCAGTATTTT.

The CDR3 reads CAISEGRQGQREQYF. CDR3 sequence (DNA): TGTGCCATCAGTGAAGGGCGGCAAGGTCAGCGGGAGCAGTACTTC. The V call is TRBV10-3, the J call TRBJ2-5, with TRBD2 identical over 8 bases. Germline lookup yields CDR1 ENHRY and CDR2 SYGVKD. This CDR3 contains 15 residues. V lost 3 bases and J lost 11; bases outside the gene matches: 14.

This chain joins TRBV29-1 and TRBJ2-5; 13 bases match TRBD2. CDR1 and CDR2 (germline): SQVTM, ANQGSEA. After removal of 6 bases from V and 5 bases from J, the junction contained 9 bases not matched to a gene. The CDR3 extends over 15 amino acids. The DNA of the CDR3 is TGCAGCGTGGCTCGACTAGCGGGGGGCGAGGAGACCCAGTACTTC. Protein product: CSVARLAGGEETQYF.

This clone was counted a few times. The CDR3 region has the DNA TGTGCCAGCTCACCAGGAGGGGAAGGAAACACCATATATTTT. This gives the protein CASSPGGEGNTIYF. The chain couples TRBV18 to TRBJ1-3, with a weak D call TRBD1 (5 bases). Germline V gene data show CDR1 as KGHSH and CDR2 as LQKENI. V was pared by 2 bases and J by 4 bases, with 9 bases between. The CDR3 runs 14 residues. Looking up the rest from reference TRBV18 and TRBJ1-3 gives the full variable domain: NAGVMQNPRHLVRRRGQEARLRCSPMKGHSHVYWYRQLPEEGLKFMVYLQKENIIDESGMPKERFSAEFPKEGPSILRIQQVVRGDSAAYFCASSPGGEGNTIYFGEGSWLTVV.

The chain employs TRBV5-1 and TRBJ1-3; D gene ambiguous. From germline, CDR1 is SGHRS and CDR2 YFSETQ. The V end lost 2 bases, the J end lost 0 bases, and 15 bases lay between the germline ends. CDR3 size: 17 residues. The CDR3: CASSLDTLLSSGNTIYF. Written as DNA, the CDR3 is TGCGCCAGCAGCTTAGACACTCTTCTGAGCTCTGGAAACACCATATATTTT. Together with reference TRBV5-1 and TRBJ1-3, the CDR3 gives the full variable domain: KAGVTQTPRYLIKTRGQQVTLSCSPISGHRSVSWYQQTPGQGLQFLFEYFSETQRNKGNFPGRFSGRQFSNSRSEMNVSTLELGDSALYLCASSLDTLLSSGNTIYFGEGSWLTVV.

This clone was detected once. The gene calls are TRBV5-1 and TRBJ2-7; TRBD1 is a possible D gene (6 bases). This CDR3 is built from 16 residues. V gave up 0 bases and J gave up 2 bases, with 15 bases separating them. From germline, CDR1 is SGHRS and CDR2 YFSETQ. The CDR3 nucleotides read TGCGCCAGCAGCTTGGGACAGGCTTATTCCCCCTACGAGCAGTACTTC. Amino acid sequence: CASSLGQAYSPYEQYF.

CDR3: CASSPTTPTHQETQYF. CDR3 sequence (DNA): TGCGCCAGCAGCCCTACGACACCGACCCACCAAGAGACCCAGTACTTC. The chain uses TRBV4-1 and TRBJ2-5; D not resolved. Germline assignment: CDR1 MGHRA and CDR2 YSYEKL. V lost 4 bases and J lost 0, with 15 bases in between. The CDR3 is 16 residues long.

CDR3 loop: CASSTGTSGGETQYF. CDR3 nucleotide sequence: TGTGCCAGTAGTACCGGGACTAGCGGGGGGGAGACCCAGTACTTC. The V call is TRBV19, the J call TRBJ2-5; TRBD2 matches 15 bases. The CDR3 extends over 15 amino acids. CDR1 LNHDA and CDR2 SQIVND come from the germline V gene (reference sequence). V lost 4 bases and J lost 5; bases outside the gene matches: 2.

The chain employs TRBV19 and TRBJ1-5; no clear D. The V end was cut by 4 bases, the J end by 2 bases, with 6 bases between. Germline CDR1 reads LNHDA; CDR2 reads SQIVND (reference sequence). This CDR3 has 13 residues. CDR3 sequence (DNA): TGTGCCAGTAGTACCCAGGGCAATCAGCCCCAGCATTTT. It codes for CASSTQGNQPQHF. Based on the CDR3 plus reference TRBV19 and TRBJ1-5, the full variable domain is DGGITQSPKYLFRKEGQNVTLSCEQNLNHDAMYWYRQDPGQGLRLIYYSQIVNDFQKGDIAEGYSVSREKKESFPLTVTSAQKNPTAFYLCASSTQGNQPQHFGDGTRLSIL.

This clone was detected once. The V and J genes are TRBV19 and TRBJ2-1, with D possibly TRBD2 on 5 matching bases. CDR1 LNHDA and CDR2 SQIVND come from the germline V gene (reference sequence). V was cut by 0 bases and J by 4 bases, with 10 bases left in between. The CDR3 is 15 amino acids. The CDR3 is CASSIDRGRYNEQFF. The CDR3 bases are TGTGCCAGTAGTATAGATCGTGGGAGATACAATGAGCAGTTCTTC.

The chain recombines TRBV27 with TRBJ1-1, with D perhaps matching TRBD1 (6 bases). Deletions cut 1 base from V and 4 bases from J, with 16 bases between. Germline V gene sequence: CDR1 MNHEY, CDR2 SMNVEV (reference sequence). The CDR3 covers 16 residues. CDR3 protein: CASSLLRGAGGTEAFF. CDR3 bases: TGTGCCAGCAGTTTATTAAGGGGGGCGGGAGGCACTGAAGCTTTCTTT.

V usage is TRBV6-6 and J usage is TRBJ2-7, with 8 bases fitting TRBD1. V was pared by 5 bases and J by 9 bases, with 15 bases of the junction left unmatched. The germline V gene encodes CDR1 MNHNY and CDR2 SVGAGI (reference sequence). The CDR3 covers 15 residues. CDR3 region: CASSDQGALTPGQYF. The CDR3 nucleotides are TGTGCCAGCAGTGACCAGGGGGCCCTCACTCCAGGGCAGTACTTC.

This clone was seen a single time. This CDR3 reads CASSGVNSYEQYF. CDR3 sequence (DNA): TGTGCCAGCAGTGGTGTAAATTCCTACGAGCAGTACTTC. The gene calls are TRBV6-1 and TRBJ2-7; D gene uncertain. Germline V gene lookup returns CDR1 MNHNS and CDR2 SASEGT. This CDR3 comprises 13 residues. Between the trimmed V and J ends, which lost 4 bases and 1 base, there was a span of 8 bases.

This clone occurred a few times. The CDR3 DNA reads TGTGCCAGCAGCTTAGCGTCCCCCAGGGGGACGGAAGGCTACACCTTC. Protein: CASSLASPRGTEGYTF. This chain links TRBV7-6 with TRBJ1-2, with 7 nucleotides matching TRBD1. The V gene end was trimmed by 0 bases and the J gene end by 8 bases; junction bases not matched to a gene: 12. Germline CDR1 SGHVS, CDR2 FNYEAQ. The CDR3 loop spans 16 amino acids.